One sample yielded the 23 T cell receptor beta chains listed below, sequenced in a study of blood T cell repertoires in COVID-19. Sequenced by immunoSEQ multiplex PCR; TCRdb stores in-frame clones only, minus some. The table includes 310,000 or so clones, around 87% detected once. Input material: peripheral blood. The receptors were gathered from a man between 70 and 80 years old with acute or convalescent COVID-19.

CDR3 protein: CASSVLAENTGELFF. In DNA, the CDR3 is TGTGCCAGCAGCGTACTAGCGGAGAACACCGGGGAGCTGTTTTTT. This sequence joins TRBV9 and TRBJ2-2; 7 bases are shared with TRBD2. The germline V gene encodes CDR1 SGDLS and CDR2 YYNGEE. This CDR3 has 15 amino acids. The V gene end was trimmed by 1 base and the J gene end by 1 base; junction bases not matched to a gene: 1. Using reference TRBV9 and TRBJ2-2 for the parts outside the CDR3, the full variable domain is DSGVTQTPKHLITATGQRVTLRCSPRSGDLSVYWYQQSLDQGLQFLIQYYNGEERAKGNILERFSAQQFPDLHSELNLSSLELGDSALYFCASSVLAENTGELFFGEGSRLTVL.

The V and J genes are TRBV28 and TRBJ1-2; no clear D gene. The CDR3 spans 14 residues. The V end was cut by 2 bases, the J end by 4 bases, with 11 bases between. Looked up from germline, CDR1 is MDHEN and CDR2 is SYDVKM. The CDR3 loop reads CASSLGGPPYGYTF. CDR3 nucleotides: TGTGCCAGCAGTTTAGGAGGCCCTCCCTATGGCTACACCTTC.

The chain uses TRBV19 and TRBJ1-4, with D hard to call. Per germline, CDR1 LNHDA and CDR2 SQIVND (reference sequence). The CDR3 extends over 13 amino acids. V was shortened by 3 bases and J by 8 bases, with 10 bases between the two germline ends. CDR3 DNA sequence: TGTGCCAGTAGTATCAGATCCGGGGAAAAACTGTTTTTT. It is translated as CASSIRSGEKLFF.

V gene TRBV28 combines with J gene TRBJ1-3; D is uncertain. This CDR3 is 14 amino acids long. Trimming removed 2 bases at V and 1 base at J, with 6 bases between. The germline V gene encodes CDR1 MDHEN and CDR2 SYDVKM. The CDR3 here is CASSLLTSGNTIYF. CDR3 coding DNA: TGTGCCAGCAGTTTACTAACGTCTGGAAACACCATATATTTT.

A few counts support this clone. The rearrangement joins TRBV30 to TRBJ2-7; D is possibly TRBD2 (6 bases). This CDR3 has 15 residues. In germline, CDR1 is GTSNPN, CDR2 SVGIG (reference sequence). The V gene lost 3 bases and the J gene lost 3 bases, with 18 bases spanning the gap. CDR3 sequence (DNA): TGTGCCTGGAGCGGACCGCCCGCCGGGGGCTACGAGCAGTACTTC. It yields the protein CAWSGPPAGGYEQYF.

J is TRBJ1-2 and V is TRBV12-3 or TRBV12-4; 7 positions agree with TRBD1. Germline trimming cut 3 bases from V and 11 bases from J; bases unmatched to any gene: 6. CDR3 length equals 12 residues. The chain's CDR3 is CASSLGPGGYTF. The CDR3 region has the DNA TGTGCCAGCAGTTTGGGACCAGGGGGGTACACCTTC.

The chain uses TRBV5-1 and TRBJ1-4; D remains unclear. Germline V gene lookup returns CDR1 SGHRS and CDR2 YFSETQ. V was trimmed by 0 bases and J by 3 bases, leaving 9 bases between them. This CDR3 comprises 15 residues. This CDR3 is CASSLEPRANEKLFF. In nucleotides, the CDR3 is TGCGCCAGCAGCTTGGAACCGCGGGCTAATGAAAAACTGTTTTTT.

The rearrangement joins TRBV7-9 to TRBJ2-5; D might be TRBD1 (5 bases). The CDR3 loop spans 13 amino acids. CDR1 and CDR2 from the germline V gene are SEHNR and FQNEAQ (reference sequence). Trimming shortened V by 1 base and J by 4 bases, and 7 bases separated the two germline ends. In DNA, the CDR3 is TGTGCCAGCAGCTTAGTAGGGGCAGAGACCCAGTACTTC. Translated, it gives CASSLVGAETQYF.

The V gene is TRBV30, the J gene TRBJ2-7; D gene uncertain. The germline CDR1 and CDR2 sequences are GTSNPN and SVGIG (reference sequence). This CDR3 contains 13 residues. V lost 0 bases, J lost 7 bases, and 13 bases lay in between. The CDR3 here is CAWSVMGTREQYF. Written as DNA, the CDR3 is TGTGCCTGGAGTGTAATGGGCACTCGGGAGCAGTACTTC.

CDR3 residues: CASSLPGEYGYTF. The CDR3 bases are TGTGCCAGCAGCTTGCCAGGGGAGTATGGCTACACCTTC. The chain couples TRBV5-4 to TRBJ1-2; D might be TRBD1 (6 bases). The CDR3 is made up of 13 amino acids. CDR1 is SGHNT and CDR2 is YYREEE in the germline V gene (reference sequence). Between the trimmed V and J ends, which lost 1 base and 5 bases, there was a span of 9 bases. Looking up the rest from reference TRBV5-4 and TRBJ1-2 gives the full variable domain: ETGVTQSPTHLIKTRGQQVTLRCSSQSGHNTVSWYQQALGQGPQFIFQYYREEENGRGNFPPRFSGLQFPNYSSELNVNALELDDSALYLCASSLPGEYGYTFGSGTRLTVV.

This clone has just one count. This chain links TRBV12-3 or TRBV12-4 with TRBJ1-1, with TRBD1 matching 7 bases. J gave up 3 bases and V 8 bases, and 6 bases lay outside the gene matches. CDR3 length equals 13 residues. The chain's CDR3 is CASGGTGDTEAFF. For the CDR3, the DNA is TGTGCCAGCGGTGGCACAGGGGACACTGAAGCTTTCTTT.

V and J are TRBV28 and TRBJ1-1; unclear D gene. The CDR3 is 11 residues long. Germline V gene sequence: CDR1 MDHEN, CDR2 SYDVKM. The V end was cut by 6 bases, the J end by 5 bases, with 7 bases between. CDR3 nucleotide sequence: TGTGCCAGCAGCTCGGTAACTGAAGCTTTCTTT. Amino acids: CASSSVTEAFF.

CDR3 loop: CASSDRGLSEAFF. In DNA form, the CDR3 reads TGTGCCAGCAGTGACAGGGGGCTGTCTGAAGCTTTCTTT. V and J are TRBV6-2 or TRBV6-3 and TRBJ1-1, with 10 bases that match TRBD1. After removal of 5 bases from V and 6 bases from J, the junction contained 3 bases not matched to a gene. From germline, CDR1 is MNHEY and CDR2 SVGEGT. The CDR3 consists of 13 residues.

This chain links TRBV9 with TRBJ1-1; D is ambiguous. This CDR3 is built from 14 residues. The V gene lost 0 bases and the J gene lost 1 base, with 7 bases spanning the gap. The V gene's germline CDR1 is SGDLS and CDR2 YYNGEE. The CDR3 protein is CASSVVPENTEAFF. CDR3 DNA: TGTGCCAGCAGCGTAGTTCCAGAGAACACTGAAGCTTTCTTT.

A single count supports this clone. In the same sample, other DNA sequences code for this CDR3. This chain joins TRBV6-2 or TRBV6-3 and TRBJ1-6; TRBD1 might be the D (5 bases). The CDR3 is 14 residues long. V shed 2 bases and J shed 7 bases, with 9 bases lying between them. The germline CDR1 and CDR2 sequences are MNHEY and SVGEGT. The CDR3: CASSYPQGNSPLHF. For the CDR3, the DNA is TGTGCCAGCAGTTACCCGCAGGGAAATTCACCCCTCCACTTT.

This chain connects TRBV14 to TRBJ1-5, with D possibly matching TRBD1 (5 bases). Germline CDR1 is SGHDN and CDR2 is FVKESK. V lost 3 bases and J lost 2, with 20 bases in between. The CDR3 sequence is 18 residues long. The CDR3 DNA sequence: TGTGCCAGCAGCCACATGGCCAGGGTATACTATGGCAATCAGCCCCAGCATTTT. Translated: CASSHMARVYYGNQPQHF.

This chain joins TRBV19 and TRBJ2-2, with TRBD1 matching over 11 bases. Germline V gene sequence: CDR1 LNHDA, CDR2 SQIVND (reference sequence). This CDR3 comprises 16 residues. Trimming cost V 4 bases and J 9 bases; bases outside gene matches: 10. The CDR3 DNA follows: TGTGCCAGTAGTAGCCCACCCGGACAGGGGGCGCGGGAGCTGTTTTTT. Protein: CASSSPPGQGARELFF.

Only one count was recorded for this clone. V and J are TRBV5-1 and TRBJ2-1; 8 nucleotides match TRBD2. The CDR3 sequence is 15 residues long. In germline, CDR1 is SGHRS, CDR2 YFSETQ. J lost 10 bases, V lost 4 bases, and 13 bases had no gene match. CDR3 in DNA: TGCGCCAGCAGCCCCGATGGGACTAGTCTCGGGGAGCAGTTCTTC. Translating gives CASSPDGTSLGEQFF.

The V call is TRBV7-9, the J call TRBJ1-5, with D unclear. The CDR3 extends over 12 amino acids. V lost 5 bases and J lost 8, with 10 bases in between. In germline, CDR1 is SEHNR, CDR2 FQNEAQ (reference sequence). The CDR3: CASSQDFKPQHF. Here the CDR3 DNA reads TGTGCCAGCAGCCAGGACTTCAAGCCCCAGCATTTT. Drawing the rest from reference TRBV7-9 and TRBJ1-5, the complete variable domain is DTGVSQNPRHKITKRGQNVTFRCDPISEHNRLYWYRQTLGQGPEFLTYFQNEAQLEKSRLLSDRFSAERPKGSFSTLEIQRTEQGDSAMYLCASSQDFKPQHFGDGTRLSIL.

The J gene is TRBJ2-7, the V gene TRBV27; 11 nucleotides match TRBD2. There are 15 residues in the CDR3. Trimming cost V 5 bases and J 6 bases; bases outside gene matches: 9. Germline loops: CDR1 MNHEY, CDR2 SMNVEV (reference sequence). The CDR3 loop is CASSLLAGGPIEQYF. The CDR3 coding sequence is TGTGCCAGCAGTCTATTAGCGGGAGGGCCGATCGAGCAGTACTTC.

The rearrangement links TRBV20-1 to TRBJ1-5; no clear D. This CDR3 is 12 amino acids long. V was pared by 3 bases and J by 4 bases, with 7 bases between. Germline loops: CDR1 DFQATT, CDR2 SNEGSKA (reference sequence). CDR3 nucleotides: TGCAGTGCTAGTGGGCCGAATCAGCCCCAGCATTTT. Translation gives CSASGPNQPQHF.

The V call is TRBV29-1, the J call TRBJ1-1; weak D call: TRBD1 (5 bases). The germline V and J ends were trimmed by 4 bases and 3 bases, with 15 bases remaining between them. Germline V lookup: CDR1 SQVTM, CDR2 ANQGSEA. The CDR3 contains 14 residues. The CDR3 loop reads CSVAGNPLYTEAFF. The DNA for the CDR3 is TGCAGCGTTGCAGGGAACCCTTTGTACACTGAAGCTTTCTTT. Complete variable domain (other parts from reference TRBV29-1 and TRBJ1-1): SAVISQKPSRDICQRGTSLTIQCQVDSQVTMMFWYRQQPGQSLTLIATANQGSEATYESGFVIDKFPISRPNLTFSTLTVSNMSPEDSSIYLCSVAGNPLYTEAFFGQGTRLTVV.

The chain links TRBV16 to TRBJ1-3; tentatively, D is TRBD1 (5 bases). The V end lost 3 bases, the J end lost 3 bases, and 9 bases lay between the germline ends. Germline CDR1 and CDR2: KGHSY and FQNENV. This CDR3 spans 14 amino acids. The DNA for the CDR3 is TGTGCCAGCAGCCAGGGGACTCATGGAAACACCATATATTTT. This translates into CASSQGTHGNTIYF.